A single sample gave rise to the 2 T cell receptor beta chains below, sequenced in a study of cytomegalovirus exposure and HLA in healthy donors. The PCR was carried out with 60 Vbeta primers and 13 Jbeta primers. TCRdb's copy holds only in-frame clones and misses some; the assay was immunoSEQ multiplex PCR. The sample lists about 160,000 clones, roughly 79% occurring once. Sequenced material: PBMCs. The receptors derive from a man aged 25-45 years in good health and CMV-seronegative.

The chain joins TRBV10-2 to TRBJ2-7, with D unclear. V shed 5 bases and J shed 0 bases, with 14 bases lying between them. Germline V gene lookup returns CDR1 WSHSY and CDR2 SAAADI. This CDR3 is built from 15 residues. The CDR3 region has the DNA TGCGCCAGCAGTAGCACAGAGCTTCCCTCCTACGAGCAGTACTTC. It specifies CASSSTELPSYEQYF.

This chain connects TRBV27 to TRBJ2-3; D is ambiguous. The CDR3 runs to 14 residues. CDR1 MNHEY and CDR2 SMNVEV come from the germline V gene (reference sequence). V shed 2 bases and J shed 4 bases, with 10 bases lying between them. CDR3 DNA sequence: TGTGCCAGCAGTTTAATCGGTAACTCAGATACGCAGTATTTT. Its translation is CASSLIGNSDTQYF.